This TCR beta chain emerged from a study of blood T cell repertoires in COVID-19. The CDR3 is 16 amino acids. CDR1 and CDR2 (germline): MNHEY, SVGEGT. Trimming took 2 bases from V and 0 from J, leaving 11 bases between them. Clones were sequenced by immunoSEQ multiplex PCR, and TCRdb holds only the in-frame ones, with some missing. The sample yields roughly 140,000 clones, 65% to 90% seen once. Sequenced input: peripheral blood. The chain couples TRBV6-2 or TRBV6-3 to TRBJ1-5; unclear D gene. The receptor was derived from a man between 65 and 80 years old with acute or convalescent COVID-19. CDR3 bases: TGTGCCAGCAGTTACATTGGGAGCTATAGCAATCAGCCCCAGCATTTT. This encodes CASSYIGSYSNQPQHF.